Sequencing of this T cell receptor beta chain was carried out in a study of CD8+ T cells in alopecia areata. In the study overall: Those treated were given oral tofacitinib at 5 to 10 mg twice daily. Severity was scored as percentage of affected scalp area in treated patients.

Treatment specified: oral pan-JAK inhibitor, 5-10 mg twice daily. PBMCs were stained for CD3, CD4 and CD8, and CD4+ and CD8+ T cells were sorted. In this sample, this clone turned up a few times. The antigen is unknown. RNA extraction and reverse transcription yielded cDNA as sequencing template. Generated by immunoSEQ multiplex PCR, the TCRdb table keeps only in-frame clones and is missing some. This sample has 80,000 to 100,000 clones; roughly two fifths occur once, and the top ten carry around 20%. Study observations and caveats: Across lesional scalp, and particularly alopecia totalis/universalis, clonality surpassed that of normal scalp.

The receptor was derived from a human donor with alopecia areata. The sequencing here drew on CD8+ T cells sorted from blood, taken at week 24, from a patient treated with tofacitinib.

CDR3 bases: TGTGCCAGCAGCTCTGCAAAGGGACAGCGTAGAAACCAAGAGACCCAGTACTTC. This sequence encodes CASSSAKGQRRNQETQYF. The chain combines TRBV7-9 with TRBJ2-5, with 7 positions matching TRBD1. The ends lost 4 bases at V and 0 bases at J; junction bases unmatched: 14. This CDR3 is 18 amino acids long. In germline, CDR1 is SEHNR, CDR2 FQNEAQ (reference sequence).